Presented here are 7 T cell receptor beta chains from one specimen sequenced in a study of immune evolution from preneoplasia to lung adenocarcinoma. The protocol was immunoSEQ multiplex PCR, while the TCRdb copy is restricted to in-frame clones and leaves out a portion. This sample has some 1,200 clones, with 84% found just once. The specimen was FFPE adjacent normal lung tissue. These receptors were taken from a person between 60 and 70 years old with lung adenocarcinoma.

This chain connects TRBV7-9 to TRBJ2-7; possibly TRBD2 for D (5 bases). Per germline, CDR1 SEHNR and CDR2 FQNEAQ (reference sequence). V was pared by 4 bases and J by 1 base, with 11 bases between. The CDR3 is 14 residues long. The CDR3 region is CASSSPGKSYEQYF. The CDR3 coding sequence is TGTGCCAGCAGCTCCCCGGGGAAATCCTACGAGCAGTACTTC.

The chain couples TRBV7-9 to TRBJ1-4; D unclear. This CDR3 has 13 residues. V lost 6 bases and J lost 4, with 9 bases in between. Germline lookup yields CDR1 SEHNR and CDR2 FQNEAQ (reference sequence). The CDR3 spells CASRDLFNEKLFF. CDR3 in DNA: TGTGCCAGCAGGGACCTATTTAATGAAAAACTGTTTTTT.

The chain carries TRBV27 and TRBJ2-6, with D unclear. The germline gives CDR1 MNHEY, CDR2 SMNVEV (reference sequence). The CDR3 contains 12 residues. V was trimmed by 11 bases and J by 0 bases, leaving 5 bases between them. CDR3 DNA sequence: TGTGCCTCCACCTCTGGGGCCAACGTCCTGACTTTC. Translation: CASTSGANVLTF.

The V call is TRBV18, the J call TRBJ2-7; D is possibly TRBD1 (6 bases). Germline V CDR1 and CDR2: KGHSH, LQKENI. CDR3 size: 14 residues. The V end lost 2 bases, the J end lost 2 bases, and 10 bases lay between the germline ends. This chain's CDR3 is CASSPNGQTYEQYF. CDR3 DNA: TGTGCCAGCTCACCAAATGGACAGACCTACGAGCAGTACTTC. The full variable domain, in which reference TRBV18 and TRBJ2-7 provide the parts outside the CDR3, is NAGVMQNPRHLVRRRGQEARLRCSPMKGHSHVYWYRQLPEEGLKFMVYLQKENIIDESGMPKERFSAEFPKEGPSILRIQQVVRGDSAAYFCASSPNGQTYEQYFGPGTRLTVT.

Only a few counts were recorded for this clone. V gene TRBV13 combines with J gene TRBJ2-5; tentatively, D is TRBD2 (6 bases). The V gene lost 5 bases and the J gene lost 4 bases, with 11 bases spanning the gap. The CDR3 contains 13 residues. Germline V gene lookup returns CDR1 PRHDT and CDR2 FYEKMQ (reference sequence). The DNA of the CDR3 is TGTGCCAGCAGCCGACCTAGCGTAGAGACCCAGTACTTC. Amino acids: CASSRPSVETQYF. The whole variable domain, filled in from reference TRBV13 and TRBJ2-5, reads AAGVIQSPRHLIKEKRETATLKCYPIPRHDTVYWYQQGPGQDPQFLISFYEKMQSDKGSIPDRFSAQQFSDYHSELNMSSLELGDSALYFCASSRPSVETQYFGPGTRLLVL.

The chain links TRBV20-1 to TRBJ1-6; D not resolved. Trimming pared 2 bases from V and 13 bases from J, leaving 9 bases between. The CDR3 consists of 11 residues. Germline V gene sequence: CDR1 DFQATT, CDR2 SNEGSKA (reference sequence). CDR3 DNA sequence: TGCAGTGCTAGATTAGAGGGCCCCCTCCACTTT. Encoded protein: CSARLEGPLHF.

J is TRBJ1-4 and V is TRBV7-9; 10 positions match TRBD1. In germline, CDR1 is SEHNR, CDR2 FQNEAQ (reference sequence). The CDR3 has 16 residues. Losses at the gene ends were 3 bases for V and 7 bases for J; bases not matched to a gene: 8. CDR3 sequence (DNA): TGTGCCAGCAGCTTGGGGCCGGGACAGGGGCCTGAAAAACTGTTTTTT. Translating gives CASSLGPGQGPEKLFF.